This T cell receptor beta chain was captured in a study of blood T cell repertoires in COVID-19. Per the germline V gene, CDR1 is LNHDA and CDR2 is SQIVND (reference sequence). V was trimmed by 1 base and J by 13 bases, leaving 10 bases between them. There are 11 residues in the CDR3. The method was immunoSEQ multiplex PCR; TCRdb's version includes in-frame clones alone and lacks a portion of them. The table has roughly 100,000 clones, approximately 85% seen once; the top ten hold more than 4%. This chain links TRBV19 with TRBJ1-2; D unresolved. Sequencing was carried out using peripheral blood. The receptor was isolated from a man aged 45-65 years with acute or convalescent COVID-19. The CDR3 DNA reads as TGTGCCAGTAGTATAGGACGGGAAGGCACCTTC. Its protein is CASSIGREGTF. Full variable domain (remainder filled in from reference TRBV19 and TRBJ1-2): DGGITQSPKYLFRKEGQNVTLSCEQNLNHDAMYWYRQDPGQGLRLIYYSQIVNDFQKGDIAEGYSVSREKKESFPLTVTSAQKNPTAFYLCASSIGREGTFGSGTRLTVV.